The T cell receptor (beta chain) under discussion was sequenced for a study of blood T cells in healthy people across ages. Study-wide results and limits: Unsorted PBMC input precluded a conclusive naive versus antigen-experienced comparison.

This clonotype was counted a few times. Its antigen remains unknown. The CDR3 has 12 residues. The V and J ends lost 2 bases and 0 bases respectively, with 4 bases between them. CDR1 SQVTM and CDR2 ANQGSEA come from the germline V gene. The use of a sample-barcoded 5' primer and a J-beta primer mix characterized a second PCR of about 7 to 12 cycles. In TCRdb, the 5' RACE reads were re-called with MiXCR into one record per CDR3 protein. This sample has 800,000 or so distinct CDR3 sequences, with about 46% found just once. This sequence originates from an elderly man in good health. V usage is TRBV29-1 and J usage is TRBJ1-1, with D hard to call. The sequenced sample consisted of blood. CDR3 nucleotide sequence: TGCAGCGTTGAAAGGATGAACACTGAAGCTTTCTTT. Its translation: CSVERMNTEAFF.